The sample holds a few counts of the clone carrying this TCR beta chain. The investigators amplified TCR beta CDR3 regions from RNA transcripts. The study used the HTBI primer set for a first-round RT-PCR of the TCR CDR3. One entry per CDR3 protein results from TCRdb running MiXCR on the multiplex PCR reads. The repertoire holds 700,000 or so distinct CDR3 sequences, with around 17% as singletons. These data originate in a study of T cells in Graves' hyperthyroidism and ophthalmopathy. This CDR3 comprises 18 residues. From germline, CDR1 is SGHDN and CDR2 FVKESK. V shed 1 base and J 0 bases; nucleotides not matched to a gene: 5.

The TCR comes from a man aged 18 to 29 with Graves' hyperthyroidism. Sequenced sample: blood. The rearrangement links TRBV14 to TRBJ2-1, with 11 bases that match TRBD2. The CDR3 here is CASSQGGTSGSSYNEQFF. CDR3 DNA: TGTGCCAGCAGCCAAGGAGGGACTAGCGGTAGCTCCTACAATGAGCAGTTCTTC.